The rows below give T cell receptor beta chains drawn from one sample of a study of identical twins. One entry per CDR3 protein results from TCRdb running MiXCR on the 5' RACE reads. The sample holds just under 650,000 distinct CDR3 sequences; around 7.4% are singletons and the top ten take about 1.6%. These same records also appear under a second study, on yellow fever vaccine responses in identical twins.

Specimen: PBMCs. The receptors here all came from a woman aged 18-30 years in good health. Each CDR3 is given with its conserved first and last residue. A D gene is named only where the DNA matches it firmly. Some rows have no size entry. The others give once, few or many, or a class for an expanded clone.

cdr3_aa | cdr3_nt | j_call | v_call | cdr3_length | clone_size | d_call
CASSTYRGETQYF | TGTGCCAGCAGTACCTACAGGGGGGAGACCCAGTACTTC | TRBJ2-5 | TRBV12-3/TRBV12-4 | 13 | many | TRBD1
CATHISGSYNEQFF | TGTGCCACACACATTTCCGGCTCCTACAATGAGCAGTTCTTC | TRBJ2-1 | TRBV19 | 14 | NA | NA
CASSPPATDTQYF | TGTGCCAGCTCACCACCGGCAACAGATACGCAGTATTTT | TRBJ2-3 | TRBV18 | 13 | many | NA
CSARGAPGQFF | TGCAGTGCCCGGGGGGCCCCAGGGCAGTTCTTC | TRBJ2-1 | TRBV20-1 | 11 | few | NA
CSARPPLAGGKDTQYF | TGCAGTGCTAGACCACCGTTAGCGGGAGGGAAAGATACGCAGTATTTT | TRBJ2-3 | TRBV20-1 | 16 | many | TRBD2
CASSYFPNTGELFF | TGTGCCAGCAGCTACTTCCCTAACACCGGGGAGCTGTTTTTT | TRBJ2-2 | TRBV3-1 | 14 | many | NA
CASSLAVFTSGRALNEQFF | TGTGCCAGCAGCTTAGCGGTTTTTACTAGCGGGAGGGCTTTGAATGAGCAGTTCTTC | TRBJ2-1 | TRBV11-1 | 19 | few | TRBD2
CASSSGLPSNTGELFF | TGCGCCAGCAGCTCGGGACTGCCCTCGAACACCGGGGAGCTGTTTTTT | TRBJ2-2 | TRBV5-1 | 16 | NA | NA
CATAPGQSTGELFF | TGTGCCACCGCACCGGGACAGAGCACCGGGGAGCTGTTTTTT | TRBJ2-2 | TRBV27 | 14 | few | TRBD1
CASSWDRAGTGELFF | TGCGCCAGCAGCTGGGACAGGGCCGGCACCGGGGAGCTGTTTTTT | TRBJ2-2 | TRBV5-1 | 15 | many | TRBD1
CASSLSLGLSGANVLTF | TGTGCCAGCAGCTTGTCTCTCGGGTTGTCTGGGGCCAACGTCCTGACTTTC | TRBJ2-6 | TRBV7-9 | 17 | few | NA
CASSPRGGGDEQYF | TGTGCCAGCAGCCCCCGGGGAGGGGGCGACGAGCAGTACTTC | TRBJ2-7 | TRBV7-9 | 14 | NA | NA
CASSLQAWHEQFF | TGCGCCAGCAGCCTGCAGGCCTGGCATGAGCAGTTCTTC | TRBJ2-1 | TRBV4-1 | 13 | many | NA
CSARDFTGLFTEAFF | TGCAGTGCTAGAGACTTTACGGGGCTGTTCACTGAAGCTTTCTTT | TRBJ1-1 | TRBV20-1 | 15 | NA | NA
CASISWAYQETQYF | TGTGCCAGCATAAGTTGGGCGTACCAAGAGACCCAGTACTTC | TRBJ2-5 | TRBV25-1 | 14 | many | NA
CASSLGVGRWGQETQYF | TGTGCCAGCAGCTTAGGGGTCGGTCGATGGGGGCAAGAGACCCAGTACTTC | TRBJ2-5 | TRBV7-9 | 17 | few | NA
CASSPGTGAANEQFF | TGCGCCAGCAGCCCCGGGACAGGGGCCGCCAATGAGCAGTTCTTC | TRBJ2-1 | TRBV5-1 | 15 | few | TRBD1
CASSLPSSVDTQYF | TGTGCCAGCAGTTTACCCTCTAGCGTTGATACGCAGTATTTT | TRBJ2-3 | TRBV28 | 14 | few | NA
CASSYWPKDRPNTGELFF | TGTGCCAGCAGTTACTGGCCTAAGGACCGCCCGAACACCGGGGAGCTGTTTTTT | TRBJ2-2 | TRBV6-5 | 18 | many | NA
CASSLTPVGAPSYEQYF | TGTGCCAGCAGCTTAACCCCAGTGGGCGCCCCCTCCTACGAGCAGTACTTC | TRBJ2-7 | TRBV7-9 | 17 | few | NA
CASSEVRTYEQYF | TGTGCCAGCAGTGAAGTGCGGACTTACGAGCAGTACTTC | TRBJ2-7 | TRBV6-1 | 13 | NA | NA
CASSLRDLRTGSSYNSPLHF | TGCGCCAGCAGCTTACGGGACCTACGGACAGGGAGCTCCTATAATTCACCCCTCCACTTT | TRBJ1-6 | TRBV5-1 | 20 | NA | TRBD1
CASSLPPGRNNEQFF | TGTGCCAGCAGTTTACCCCCGGGACGAAACAATGAGCAGTTCTTC | TRBJ2-1 | TRBV28 | 15 | many | NA
CAWGGGSSYNEQFF | TGTGCCTGGGGAGGCGGGAGCTCCTACAATGAGCAGTTCTTC | TRBJ2-1 | TRBV7-9 | 14 | NA | TRBD2
CASSLRFYGYTF | TGTGCCAGCAGTCTCCGGTTCTATGGCTACACCTTC | TRBJ1-2 | TRBV2 | 12 | NA | NA
CASSKGFGRDYGYTF | TGTGCCAGCAGTAAAGGATTCGGGCGGGACTATGGCTACACCTTC | TRBJ1-2 | TRBV27 | 15 | NA | NA
CSASGESSYNEQFF | TGCAGTGCTAGCGGGGAGAGCTCCTACAATGAGCAGTTCTTC | TRBJ2-1 | TRBV20-1 | 14 | few | NA
CSADRPLAKNIQYF | TGCAGTGCGGACAGACCCTTAGCCAAAAACATTCAGTACTTC | TRBJ2-4 | TRBV20-1 | 14 | few | NA
CASSLDSGTATNEKLFF | TGCGCCAGCAGCTTGGATTCAGGAACTGCAACTAATGAAAAACTGTTTTTT | TRBJ1-4 | TRBV5-1 | 17 | many | NA